The next 32 T cell receptor beta chains were all read from a single sample in a study of blood T cell repertoires in COVID-19. Some clones are missing from TCRdb's copy, which holds only in-frame ones; the method was immunoSEQ multiplex PCR. Of some 250,000 clones listed, about three quarters are singletons. Input material: peripheral blood. The receptors stem from a woman at least 80 years old with acute or convalescent COVID-19.

The chain couples TRBV3-1 (or the pseudogene TRBV3-2) to TRBJ2-5, with D uncertain. The length of the CDR3 is 12 residues. V was trimmed by 4 bases and J by 5 bases, leaving 8 bases between them. Germline V lookup: CDR1 LGHDT, CDR2 YNNKEL (reference sequence). The CDR3 spells CASSPRRETQYF. The CDR3, as DNA: TGTGCCAGCAGCCCTAGACGGGAGACCCAGTACTTC.

This chain joins TRBV4-2 and TRBJ1-6, with D perhaps matching TRBD1 (5 bases). The CDR3 extends over 18 amino acids. V gave up 0 bases and J gave up 2 bases, with 14 bases separating them. CDR1 LGHNA and CDR2 YNFKEQ come from the germline V gene. The CDR3 DNA is TGTGCCAGCAGCCAAGAAGTGGGGGGTGGTCCCTATAATTCACCCCTCCACTTT. It encodes CASSQEVGGGPYNSPLHF.

This chain uses TRBV5-6 with TRBJ1-2; 8 bases fit TRBD1. V trimming: 2 bases; J trimming: 3 bases; junction bases outside the gene matches: 6. The CDR3 is 15 amino acids. CDR1 and CDR2 (germline): SGHDT, YYEEEE. CDR3 DNA: TGTGCCAGCAGCTTCCTACAGGGGGTGGACTATGGCTACACCTTC. Its translation: CASSFLQGVDYGYTF.

The chain carries TRBV18 and TRBJ1-6; a weak D match, TRBD1 (6 bases). The CDR3 is 13 amino acids. The V gene's germline CDR1 is KGHSH and CDR2 LQKENI. Trimming removed 3 bases from V and 11 bases from J, with 11 bases in between. This CDR3 reads CASSPDRTAPLHF. CDR3 in DNA: TGTGCCAGCTCACCTGATAGGACAGCACCCCTCCACTTT.

This chain links TRBV7-2 with TRBJ2-7, with D possibly matching TRBD2 (5 bases). This CDR3 region has 14 residues. Trimming cost V 1 base and J 2 bases, with 9 bases left between them. The germline CDR1 and CDR2 sequences are SGHTA and FQGNSA. As DNA, the CDR3 is TGTGCCAGCAGCTTAGGCCGGGGAGCCTACGAGCAGTACTTC. Amino acids: CASSLGRGAYEQYF.

The gene calls are TRBV4-1 and TRBJ2-5; the match to TRBD2 covers 7 bases. The CDR3 is made up of 18 amino acids. Germline V gene data show CDR1 as MGHRA and CDR2 as YSYEKL. V was pared by 4 bases and J by 0 bases, with 14 bases of the junction left unmatched. The CDR3: CASSPSSSSGTYQETQYF. The CDR3 region has the DNA TGCGCCAGCAGCCCATCAAGCTCTAGCGGAACGTACCAAGAGACCCAGTACTTC.

This clone was counted only a few times. V is TRBV19 and J is TRBJ1-3; a possible D gene is TRBD1 (6 bases). The CDR3 is 14 amino acids. Trimming left V 6 bases short and J 1 base short, with 10 bases between. The V gene's germline CDR1 is LNHDA and CDR2 SQIVND (reference sequence). The CDR3 nucleotides read TGTGCCAGTAGGATCAGGGGATCTGGAAACACCATATATTTT. Protein product: CASRIRGSGNTIYF.

J is TRBJ1-6 and V is TRBV5-4; possibly TRBD1 for D (5 bases). The CDR3 consists of 14 residues. Trimming removed 4 bases from V and 7 bases from J, with 12 bases in between. Germline CDR1 and CDR2: SGHNT and YYREEE (reference sequence). This CDR3 reads CASSPRQLNSPLHF. CDR3 in DNA: TGTGCCAGCAGCCCCCGACAGTTAAATTCACCCCTCCACTTT.

The gene calls are TRBV3-1 (or the pseudogene TRBV3-2) and TRBJ1-6; the match to TRBD1 covers 8 bases. This CDR3 has 17 amino acids. V gave up 1 base and J gave up 6 bases; unmatched junction bases: 8. CDR1 is LGHDT and CDR2 is YNNKEL in the germline V gene (reference sequence). CDR3: CASSQARQGLGNSPLHF. CDR3 bases: TGTGCCAGCAGCCAAGCCAGACAGGGGTTGGGTAATTCACCCCTCCACTTT.

The J gene is TRBJ1-1, the V gene TRBV7-5. TRBV7-5 constitutes a pseudogene. CDR3 length: 14 residues. The CDR3 reads CVRSLGAAEMRAFF. For the CDR3, the DNA is TGTGTCAGAAGCTTAGGGGCAGCGGAAATGAGGGCTTTCTTT.

This clone was detected only once. The chain links TRBV4-1 to TRBJ2-2, with 8 bases matching TRBD2. The CDR3 has 17 residues. CDR1 MGHRA and CDR2 YSYEKL come from the germline V gene. V gave up 0 bases and J gave up 6 bases; unmatched junction bases: 9. The CDR3 nucleotides read TGCGCCAGCAGCCAAGAAGGGACCGGGGGGGCCCCCGGGGAGCTGTTTTTT. Amino acid sequence: CASSQEGTGGAPGELFF.

The CDR3 loop reads CASSVLPARTGYSNQPQHF. The CDR3, as DNA: TGTGCCAGTAGTGTACTACCGGCCCGGACAGGTTATAGCAATCAGCCCCAGCATTTT. This chain connects TRBV19 to TRBJ1-5; TRBD1 aligns across 7 bases. The germline V gene encodes CDR1 LNHDA and CDR2 SQIVND (reference sequence). The ends lost 5 bases at V and 0 bases at J; junction bases unmatched: 16. The CDR3 is 19 amino acids.

The chain uses TRBV7-2 and TRBJ2-3; 7 bases map to TRBD2. This CDR3 spans 15 amino acids. The V gene's germline CDR1 is SGHTA and CDR2 FQGNSA. The V and J ends lost 5 bases and 1 base, in that order; junction bases with no gene match: 6. CDR3 sequence reads: CASSVLAGGTDTQYF. CDR3 DNA sequence: TGTGCCAGCAGCGTCCTGGCGGGGGGCACAGATACGCAGTATTTT.

The rearrangement joins TRBV5-6 to TRBJ1-2; D is ambiguous. This CDR3 is built from 13 residues. Trimming removed 0 bases at V and 4 bases at J, with 7 bases between. Germline V gives CDR1 SGHDT, CDR2 YYEEEE. The chain's CDR3 is CASSLGGSYGYTF. As DNA, the CDR3 is TGTGCCAGCAGCTTGGGCGGCAGCTATGGCTACACCTTC.

This chain joins TRBV19 and TRBJ2-4, with D possibly TRBD2 on 5 matching bases. This CDR3 comprises 17 residues. Trimming cost V 4 bases and J 2 bases, with 18 bases left between them. The V gene's germline CDR1 is LNHDA and CDR2 SQIVND (reference sequence). CDR3 nucleotide sequence: TGTGCCAGTAGTACGGGGTCGACGAGGTTAACCAAAAACATTCAGTACTTC. It encodes CASSTGSTRLTKNIQYF.

The chain is built from TRBV5-4 and TRBJ1-1; 8 nucleotides agree with TRBD1. Germline V gene sequence: CDR1 SGHNT, CDR2 YYREEE (reference sequence). This CDR3 is built from 15 residues. The V gene end was trimmed by 4 bases and the J gene end by 7 bases; junction bases not matched to a gene: 12. The CDR3, as DNA: TGTGCCAGCAGCGAAGGCAGGGGGCGAAAGAATGAAGCTTTCTTT. It yields the protein CASSEGRGRKNEAFF.

Details on this clone: The DNA is omitted, as the CDR3 cannot be located on it reliably, and the CDR3 follows TCRdb's listing. This rearrangement joins TRBV6-2 or TRBV6-3 to TRBJ2-5; no DNA check was done on the table's D call, TRBD1. Germline V gene lookup returns CDR1 MNHEY and CDR2 SVGEGT. The CDR3 is 14 residues long, counting both termini. The CDR3 sequence: CASSSSTVQETQYF.

For this clone: Other DNA variants within this sample encode the same CDR3. The chain joins TRBV7-2 to TRBJ2-2; D ambiguous. CDR1 is SGHTA, CDR2 FQGNSA, per germline. The CDR3 loop spans 12 amino acids. The V gene lost 5 bases and the J gene lost 3 bases, with 4 bases spanning the gap. CDR3 amino acids: CASSPYTGELFF. CDR3 sequence (DNA): TGTGCCAGCAGCCCATACACCGGGGAGCTGTTTTTT.

CDR3 sequence (DNA): TGTGCCAGCAGCTTAGAAGGGGGGGGAGTCGACGAGCAGTACTTC. This sequence encodes CASSLEGGGVDEQYF. This chain joins TRBV7-2 and TRBJ2-7; weak D call: TRBD2 (7 bases). The CDR3 sequence is 15 residues long. Germline-derived CDR1 and CDR2 are SGHTA and FQGNSA. The ends were cut back, 1 base at V and 5 bases at J, with 15 bases in the middle.

The V gene is TRBV10-3, the J gene TRBJ2-1, with 9 bases lining up with TRBD2. V shed 3 bases and J 9 bases; nucleotides not matched to a gene: 6. The CDR3 length is 14 residues. The V gene's germline CDR1 is ENHRY and CDR2 SYGVKD. The CDR3 nucleotides are TGTGCCATCAGTGAAAGTAGCGGGAGAGGTGAGCAGTTCTTC. It translates to CAISESSGRGEQFF.

The V and J genes are TRBV6-5 and TRBJ2-5; 8 bases fit TRBD2. Losses at the gene ends were 0 bases for V and 1 base for J; bases not matched to a gene: 4. This CDR3 region has 16 residues. The germline gives CDR1 MNHEY, CDR2 SVGAGI. CDR3 region: CASSYSTLAGQETQYF. CDR3 in DNA: TGTGCCAGCAGTTACTCGACTCTAGCGGGCCAAGAGACCCAGTACTTC.

The chain recombines TRBV6-6 with TRBJ2-1; TRBD2 matches 9 bases. Trimming at V came to 0 bases and at J to 9 bases, leaving 6 bases not matched to a gene. This CDR3 region has 15 residues. Germline CDR1 reads MNHNY; CDR2 reads SVGAGI (reference sequence). CDR3 region: CASSYSGGRAAEQFF. The CDR3 DNA reads TGTGCCAGCAGTTACTCAGGCGGGAGGGCCGCTGAGCAGTTCTTC.

Worth noting for this clone: Different DNA sequences within this sample yield the same CDR3. The J gene is TRBJ2-5, the V gene TRBV7-9; no firm D call. Germline V gene lookup returns CDR1 SEHNR and CDR2 FQNEAQ (reference sequence). The CDR3 is 14 residues long. V was shortened by 2 bases and J by 1 base, with 8 bases between the two germline ends. CDR3 nucleotide sequence: TGTGCCAGCAGCTTACTCCAGGTCCAAGAGACCCAGTACTTC. Its translation: CASSLLQVQETQYF.

The J gene is TRBJ1-1, the V gene TRBV7-2; D is possibly TRBD1 (5 bases). The CDR3 contains 14 residues. Trimming cost V 2 bases and J 4 bases, with 11 bases left between them. The germline CDR1 and CDR2 sequences are SGHTA and FQGNSA. CDR3: CASSLQGKSTEAFF. Written as DNA, the CDR3 is TGTGCCAGCAGCTTACAGGGAAAGTCCACTGAAGCTTTCTTT.

This clone was found many times. V usage is TRBV6-5 and J usage is TRBJ2-2; TRBD2 might be the D (5 bases). The CDR3 consists of 16 residues. Trimming cost V 3 bases and J 7 bases, with 18 bases left between them. Germline values: CDR1 MNHEY, CDR2 SVGAGI. This CDR3 reads CASSYRGRSLRGELFF. CDR3 bases: TGTGCCAGCAGTTATCGAGGGCGCTCCCTCCGCGGGGAGCTGTTTTTT.

The chain recombines TRBV19 with TRBJ1-2; no clear D. The CDR3 has 16 amino acids. From germline, CDR1 is LNHDA and CDR2 SQIVND (reference sequence). Trimming shortened V by 2 bases and J by 8 bases, and 21 bases separated the two germline ends. CDR3 loop: CASSIQTLLRTGGYTF. The CDR3 bases are TGTGCCAGTAGTATACAAACGCTCCTTAGGACGGGGGGCTACACCTTC.

This rearrangement joins TRBV12-3 or TRBV12-4 to TRBJ1-1, with a tentative D call TRBD1 (5 bases). Trimming took 8 bases from V and 6 from J, leaving 16 bases between them. The CDR3 consists of 13 residues. The CDR3 DNA is TGTGCCAGCGGGCCGGGGGGAAGGTCTGAAGCTTTCTTT. Its translation: CASGPGGRSEAFF.

The V and J genes are TRBV5-1 and TRBJ1-3, with D unclear. Germline V CDR1 and CDR2: SGHRS, YFSETQ. The CDR3 loop spans 14 amino acids. V dropped 4 bases and J dropped 0 bases, with 8 bases sitting between them. The CDR3 DNA reads as TGCGCCAGCAGCCAGGAAGCCTCTGGAAACACCATATATTTT. It is translated as CASSQEASGNTIYF.

Written as DNA, the CDR3 is TGTGCCAGCAGCTTGGGACTAGCGGCGGCCTACGAGCAGTACTTC. Encoded protein: CASSLGLAAAYEQYF. The chain employs TRBV5-5 and TRBJ2-7; 9 bases are shared with TRBD2. Trimming removed 0 bases from V and 2 bases from J; junction bases left unmatched: 3. The CDR3 extends over 15 amino acids. Germline CDR1 and CDR2: SGHKS and YYEKEE (reference sequence).

V is TRBV29-1 and J is TRBJ2-1, with 7 nucleotides matching TRBD1. J was trimmed by 7 bases and V by 6 bases; bases with no gene match: 9. The CDR3 spans 13 residues. The germline V gene has CDR1 SQVTM and CDR2 ANQGSEA. The CDR3 bases are TGCAGCGTACCCCCGCCAGGGGGAAATGAGCAGTTCTTC. Encoded protein: CSVPPPGGNEQFF.

The rearrangement uses TRBV7-9 and TRBJ1-2; the D gene is possibly TRBD1 (6 bases). Per germline, CDR1 SEHNR and CDR2 FQNEAQ (reference sequence). The V end lost 5 bases, the J end lost 5 bases, and 15 bases lay between the germline ends. This CDR3 is built from 14 residues. The CDR3 is CASSPLGGGYGYTF. The CDR3 DNA reads TGTGCCAGCAGCCCCCTAGGGGGGGGGTATGGCTACACCTTC.

The chain joins TRBV29-1 to TRBJ2-3; possible D gene TRBD2, 5 bases. Germline lookup yields CDR1 SQVTM and CDR2 ANQGSEA. Trimming cost V 6 bases and J 0 bases, with 10 bases left between them. The CDR3 is made up of 13 amino acids. This CDR3 reads CSVTTGSTDTQYF. DNA of the CDR3: TGCAGCGTAACGACGGGAAGCACAGATACGCAGTATTTT.